The clone carrying this T cell receptor beta chain was recorded once. The data originate from a study of blood T cells in healthy people across ages. The second PCR ran roughly 6 to 11 cycles with a sample-barcoded 5' primer and J-beta primers. TCRdb passed the 5' RACE reads through MiXCR, listing each CDR3 protein once. This table holds 550,000 to 650,000 distinct CDR3 sequences, approximately 26% found once. The V and J ends lost 6 bases and 9 bases respectively, with 11 bases between them. The CDR3 runs 10 residues. Germline CDR1 SQVTM, CDR2 ANQGSEA. These same data were also listed under a study on T cells of mothers and their children.

The V and J genes are TRBV29-1 and TRBJ2-5; perhaps TRBD1 as D (5 bases). Sequenced sample: blood. The TCR sequence derives from a boy aged 2 to 10 in good health. CDR3 sequence reads: CSVYDSAQYF. DNA for the CDR3: TGCAGCGTCTACGACAGTGCCCAGTACTTC.